The next 28 T cell receptor beta chains were all read from a single sample in a study of cytomegalovirus exposure and HLA in healthy donors. This PCR relied on a set of 60 Vbeta primers and 13 Jbeta primers. Repertoires were generated with immunoSEQ multiplex PCR, while TCRdb's copy carries only in-frame clones and drops some. The listing contains around 50,000 clones. The material sequenced was PBMCs. All receptors come from a woman aged 45-59 years in good health and CMV-seropositive.

The chain employs TRBV18 and TRBJ2-2, with 10 positions matching TRBD1. The CDR3 loop spans 17 amino acids. CDR1 is KGHSH and CDR2 is LQKENI in the germline V gene. V gave up 5 bases and J gave up 4 bases; unmatched junction bases: 10. CDR3 amino acids: CASSTLGQGGITGELFF. The CDR3 DNA follows: TGTGCCAGCTCAACACTTGGACAGGGGGGAATCACCGGGGAGCTGTTTTTT.

The rearrangement links TRBV18 to TRBJ2-2; D gene unclear. Deletions cut 4 bases from V and 1 base from J, with 7 bases between. Germline V gives CDR1 KGHSH, CDR2 LQKENI. This CDR3 spans 14 amino acids. CDR3 region: CASSLAENTGELFF. For the CDR3, the DNA is TGTGCCAGCTCACTGGCAGAGAACACCGGGGAGCTGTTTTTT.

V gene TRBV5-6 combines with J gene TRBJ2-7, with TRBD2 matching 7 bases. The trim removed 3 bases at V and 2 bases at J, leaving 5 bases unmatched. CDR1 and CDR2 (germline): SGHDT, YYEEEE. The CDR3 runs to 14 residues. The CDR3 region is CASSSGGGPYEQYF. The DNA for the CDR3 is TGTGCCAGCAGCTCTGGCGGGGGACCCTACGAGCAGTACTTC.

The chain combines TRBV10-3 with TRBJ1-1, with 7 bases lining up with TRBD1. The V gene end was trimmed by 11 bases and the J gene end by 2 bases; junction bases not matched to a gene: 5. The germline V gene encodes CDR1 ENHRY and CDR2 SYGVKD. There are 12 residues in the CDR3. CDR3 sequence reads: CAVGQLNTEAFF. In DNA, the CDR3 is TGTGCCGTGGGACAGTTAAACACTGAAGCTTTCTTT.

The rearrangement joins TRBV19 to TRBJ2-2; the D gene is possibly TRBD1 (5 bases). The germline V gene has CDR1 LNHDA and CDR2 SQIVND (reference sequence). The CDR3 runs 15 residues. V lost 6 bases to trimming and J lost 5 bases, with 16 bases between them. CDR3 sequence: CASSVGPMGTGELFF. DNA of the CDR3: TGTGCCAGTAGCGTGGGGCCCATGGGGACCGGGGAGCTGTTTTTT.

The chain has TRBV27 and TRBJ1-2; D is possibly TRBD1 (6 bases). Trimming shortened V by 0 bases and J by 6 bases, and 17 bases separated the two germline ends. From germline, CDR1 is MNHEY and CDR2 SMNVEV (reference sequence). This CDR3 region has 16 residues. The CDR3 DNA reads as TGTGCCAGCAGTTTATCGGGCCGGACAGCAGGAAATGGCTACACCTTC. Translation: CASSLSGRTAGNGYTF.

Written as DNA, the CDR3 is TGTGCCAGCAGCTTAGACGGGACAGGGGCAACTAATGAAAAACTGTTTTTT. Protein: CASSLDGTGATNEKLFF. V usage is TRBV7-8 and J usage is TRBJ1-4; 10 bases line up with TRBD1. The germline gives CDR1 SGHVS, CDR2 FQNEAQ. V lost 1 base and J lost 0; bases outside the gene matches: 2. The CDR3 sequence is 17 residues long.

CDR3 DNA sequence: TGTGCCAGCTCACCCGGGACACTTCAAGAGACCCAGTACTTC. Residues: CASSPGTLQETQYF. This sequence joins TRBV18 and TRBJ2-5; weak D call: TRBD1 (6 bases). V lost 3 bases, J lost 2 bases, and 10 bases lay in between. In germline, CDR1 is KGHSH, CDR2 LQKENI. There are 14 residues in the CDR3.

The chain combines TRBV7-9 with TRBJ2-5; 7 positions match TRBD2. Germline values: CDR1 SEHNR, CDR2 FQNEAQ (reference sequence). V lost 4 bases to trimming and J lost 1 base; unmatched junction nucleotides: 9. This CDR3 is 16 amino acids long. CDR3 sequence reads: CASSSLGWGGQETQYF. The CDR3 nucleotides are TGTGCCAGCAGCTCCCTCGGCTGGGGGGGCCAAGAGACCCAGTACTTC.

This sequence joins TRBV29-1 and TRBJ2-5; 8 bases line up with TRBD1. The CDR3 contains 14 residues. Germline CDR1 and CDR2: SQVTM and ANQGSEA. V trimming: 6 bases; J trimming: 5 bases; junction bases outside the gene matches: 11. CDR3 sequence: CSVPPGQAGETQYF. The CDR3 nucleotides are TGCAGCGTACCGCCGGGACAGGCGGGGGAGACCCAGTACTTC.

The chain combines TRBV5-1 with TRBJ1-2; 9 bases are a match to TRBD1. Per germline, CDR1 SGHRS and CDR2 YFSETQ. V was pared by 4 bases and J by 3 bases, with 7 bases of the junction left unmatched. This CDR3 contains 15 residues. CDR3 in amino acids: CASSPDRGKDYGYTF. CDR3 in DNA: TGCGCCAGCAGCCCGGACAGGGGTAAGGACTATGGCTACACCTTC.

The chain carries TRBV12-5 and TRBJ1-1; 8 nucleotides match TRBD1. Germline values: CDR1 LGHNT, CDR2 FRNRAP. The CDR3 extends over 14 amino acids. Trimming took 1 base from V and 7 from J; bases not matched to a gene: 5. The CDR3 protein is CASGLETGGDEAFF. CDR3 nucleotides: TGTGCTAGTGGTTTGGAAACAGGGGGAGATGAAGCTTTCTTT.

This chain connects TRBV29-1 to TRBJ2-2, with D perhaps TRBD1 (6 bases). The CDR3 sequence is 16 residues long. The ends were cut back, 7 bases at V and 1 base at J, with 19 bases in the middle. Germline V CDR1 and CDR2: SQVTM, ANQGSEA. The CDR3 nucleotides are TGCAGCGCCGAGGGTCCGGGACACCTGAACACCGGGGAGCTGTTTTTT. It encodes CSAEGPGHLNTGELFF.

The chain links TRBV6-6 to TRBJ1-1; maybe TRBD1 (5 bases). Germline loops: CDR1 MNHNY, CDR2 SVGAGI (reference sequence). The ends were cut back, 6 bases at V and 1 base at J, with 12 bases in the middle. This CDR3 has 14 residues. CDR3 residues: CASSPQGGNTEAFF. DNA of the CDR3: TGTGCCAGCAGCCCCCAGGGCGGGAACACTGAAGCTTTCTTT.

DNA of the CDR3: TGTGCCAGCAGCCACACGGACAGGGGCTATAACTATGGCTACACCTTC. This gives the protein CASSHTDRGYNYGYTF. The chain couples TRBV4-2 to TRBJ1-2; 9 bases map to TRBD1. This CDR3 spans 16 amino acids. The trim removed 3 bases at V and 1 base at J, leaving 6 bases unmatched. Germline values: CDR1 LGHNA, CDR2 YNFKEQ.

This chain connects TRBV5-4 to TRBJ1-1; TRBD1 aligns across 8 bases. The CDR3 has 15 residues. The ends lost 4 bases at V and 7 bases at J; junction bases unmatched: 12. CDR1 and CDR2 (germline): SGHNT, YYREEE (reference sequence). The CDR3 is CASSTGTGPRGEAFF. The CDR3 DNA follows: TGTGCCAGCAGCACCGGGACAGGCCCTCGGGGTGAAGCTTTCTTT.

The J gene is TRBJ2-7, the V gene TRBV18; 9 bases line up with TRBD1. V was clipped by 1 base and J by 5 bases; unmatched bases: 6. The CDR3 extends over 15 amino acids. Germline lookup yields CDR1 KGHSH and CDR2 LQKENI. CDR3 in DNA: TGTGCCAGCTCACCACTGGGACAGGGCGTAGACGAGCAGTACTTC. This encodes CASSPLGQGVDEQYF.

This rearrangement joins TRBV28 to TRBJ1-5; D gene unclear. The CDR3 is 14 amino acids. The V gene lost 8 bases and the J gene lost 0 bases, with 11 bases spanning the gap. The V gene's germline CDR1 is MDHEN and CDR2 SYDVKM. This chain's CDR3 is CASQRAYSNQPQHF. CDR3 DNA sequence: TGTGCCAGCCAGCGGGCCTATAGCAATCAGCCCCAGCATTTT.

The chain has TRBV4-2 and TRBJ2-2; possible D gene TRBD2, 7 bases. V was clipped by 0 bases and J by 2 bases, with 13 bases between them. CDR3 size: 17 residues. Germline CDR1 LGHNA, CDR2 YNFKEQ. The CDR3: CASSQEGAGANTGELFF. CDR3 nucleotide sequence: TGTGCCAGCAGCCAAGAAGGGGCGGGGGCCAACACCGGGGAGCTGTTTTTT.

The gene calls are TRBV28 and TRBJ2-1, with 7 nucleotides matching TRBD2. The CDR3 extends over 15 amino acids. The trim removed 2 bases at V and 4 bases at J, leaving 5 bases unmatched. Germline CDR1 and CDR2: MDHEN and SYDVKM. CDR3 sequence: CASSLGGRGYNEQFF. CDR3 coding DNA: TGTGCCAGCAGTTTAGGCGGGAGAGGGTACAATGAGCAGTTCTTC.

The genes are TRBV18 and TRBJ1-1, with 7 nucleotides matching TRBD1. The CDR3 length is 14 residues. Germline-derived CDR1 and CDR2 are KGHSH and LQKENI. Trimming removed 1 base from V and 5 bases from J; junction bases left unmatched: 4. As DNA, the CDR3 is TGTGCCAGCTCACCACAGGGGGCGGAAACTGAAGCTTTCTTT. It encodes CASSPQGAETEAFF.

This chain uses TRBV5-6 with TRBJ1-5; D is ambiguous. Trimming shortened V by 0 bases and J by 0 bases, and 13 bases separated the two germline ends. Germline CDR1 SGHDT, CDR2 YYEEEE. This CDR3 is built from 17 residues. CDR3 residues: CASSLGSSRYSNQPQHF. The CDR3 bases are TGTGCCAGCAGCTTGGGGTCTAGTAGGTATAGCAATCAGCCCCAGCATTTT.

The V and J genes are TRBV28 and TRBJ2-1; TRBD2 agrees at 8 bases. J was trimmed by 7 bases and V by 6 bases; bases with no gene match: 8. CDR3 length equals 14 residues. CDR1 is MDHEN, CDR2 SYDVKM, per germline. CDR3 in amino acids: CASRSGSPRNEQFF. The CDR3 DNA reads TGTGCCAGCAGGAGCGGGAGTCCCAGGAATGAGCAGTTCTTC. Complete variable domain (other parts from reference TRBV28 and TRBJ2-1): DVKVTQSSRYLVKRTGEKVFLECVQDMDHENMFWYRQDPGLGLRLIYFSYDVKMKEKGDIPEGYSVSREKKERFSLILESASTNQTSMYLCASRSGSPRNEQFFGPGTRLTVL.

J is TRBJ2-5 and V is TRBV11-2; D might be TRBD2 (7 bases). Germline V lookup: CDR1 SGHAT, CDR2 FQNNGV. The V end was cut by 7 bases, the J end by 9 bases, with 21 bases between. This CDR3 comprises 14 residues. CDR3 region: CASMIERGAGAQYF. CDR3 DNA sequence: TGTGCCAGCATGATCGAGCGGGGTGCAGGGGCCCAGTACTTC.

V and J are TRBV4-3 and TRBJ2-5, with 9 bases matching TRBD1. The J call may be wrong; the DNA end is better matched by TRBJ2-7. The CDR3 is 15 amino acids. The germline V gene encodes CDR1 LGHNA and CDR2 YSLEER. The DNA for the CDR3 is TGCGCCAGCAGCCAAGAGACAGGGGGGTCCTACGAGCAGTACTTC. Its translation is CASSQETGGSYEQYF.

The rearrangement joins TRBV4-2 to TRBJ1-5; D remains ambiguous. Germline V CDR1 and CDR2: LGHNA, YNFKEQ. V was clipped by 5 bases and J by 5 bases, with 13 bases between them. The CDR3 has 14 amino acids. In DNA, the CDR3 is TGTGCCAGCAGCAAAACTATTTCGGATCAGCCCCAGCATTTT. Residues: CASSKTISDQPQHF.

The V and J genes are TRBV30 and TRBJ2-1; 11 bases map to TRBD2. The V gene end was trimmed by 8 bases and the J gene end by 5 bases; junction bases not matched to a gene: 11. Germline V gene lookup returns CDR1 GTSNPN and CDR2 SVGIG (reference sequence). The CDR3 is made up of 15 amino acids. CDR3: CAREKGTSGDNEQFF. CDR3 bases: TGTGCCCGGGAGAAAGGGACTAGCGGAGACAATGAGCAGTTCTTC. The complete variable domain, with remaining parts taken from reference TRBV30 and TRBJ2-1, reads SQTIHQWPATLVQPVGSPLSLECTVEGTSNPNLYWYRQAAGRGLQLLFYSVGIGQISSEVPQNLSASRPQDRQFILSSKKLLLSDSGFYLCAREKGTSGDNEQFFGPGTRLTVL.

The V gene is TRBV7-2, the J gene TRBJ1-2; 8 bases fit TRBD1. The V segment lost 5 bases and the J segment 8 bases; nucleotides outside the gene matches: 7. The CDR3 is 13 residues long. Per germline, CDR1 SGHTA and CDR2 FQGNSA. For the CDR3, the DNA is TGTGCCAGCAGCCCGGACAGGGAGCGGGGCTACACCTTC. Translation gives CASSPDRERGYTF.